What follows is one T cell receptor beta chain and its context. Relative to the germline gene, one junction end is altered; a read error may explain this. A constant-region primer primed TCR beta cDNA synthesis from about 550 ng of total RNA. Three nested multiplex PCR rounds of slightly modified ARM-PCR generated TCR beta libraries. Each CDR3 protein is one row after TCRdb ran MiXCR on the multiplex PCR reads. The sample has roughly 80,000 distinct CDR3 sequences, about 75% seen once. Unsorted bulk tissue of roughly 20-31 mg yielded co-extracted RNA and DNA. This entry comes from a study of tumor-infiltrating lymphocytes in primary liver carcinoma. On the study more broadly: Sequencing of the samples generated roughly 3.5 to 8 million productive TCRbeta reads, with similar yields across tissue types.

The receptor's source is a middle-aged man with primary liver carcinoma and hepatitis B virus infection. Sequencing input: tumor-adjacent normal liver tissue.

The CDR3, as DNA: TGTGCCAGCAGTCACCGTACGGGAGAAGGCACAGGGGAGATGTTTTTT. This gives the protein CASSHRTGEGTGEMFF. The chain links TRBV6-2 or TRBV6-3 to TRBJ2-2; tentatively, D is TRBD1 (7 bases). Looked up from germline, CDR1 is MNHEY and CDR2 is SVGEGT. The CDR3 has 16 residues.